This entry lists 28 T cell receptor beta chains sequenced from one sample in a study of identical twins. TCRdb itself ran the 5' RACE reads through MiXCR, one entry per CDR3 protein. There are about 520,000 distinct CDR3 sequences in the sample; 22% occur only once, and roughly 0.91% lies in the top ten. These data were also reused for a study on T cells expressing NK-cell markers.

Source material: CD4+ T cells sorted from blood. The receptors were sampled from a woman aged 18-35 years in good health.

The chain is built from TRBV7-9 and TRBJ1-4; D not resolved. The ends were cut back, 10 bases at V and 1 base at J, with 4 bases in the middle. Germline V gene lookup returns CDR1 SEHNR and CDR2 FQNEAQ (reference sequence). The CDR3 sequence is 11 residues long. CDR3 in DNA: TGTGCCACGCAAACTAATGAAAAACTGTTTTTT. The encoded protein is CATQTNEKLFF.

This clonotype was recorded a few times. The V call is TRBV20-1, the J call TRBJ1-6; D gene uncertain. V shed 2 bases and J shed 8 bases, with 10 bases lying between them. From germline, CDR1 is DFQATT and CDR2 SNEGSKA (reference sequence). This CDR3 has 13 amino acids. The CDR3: CSARPDDHSPLHF. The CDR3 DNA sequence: TGCAGTGCTAGACCGGACGACCATTCACCCCTCCACTTT.

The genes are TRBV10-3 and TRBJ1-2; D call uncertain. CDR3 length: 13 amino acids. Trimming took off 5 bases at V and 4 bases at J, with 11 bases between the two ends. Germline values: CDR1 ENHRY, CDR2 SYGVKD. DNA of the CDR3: TGTGCCATCAGTCTTGGACGGGTCTATGGCTACACCTTC. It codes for CAISLGRVYGYTF.

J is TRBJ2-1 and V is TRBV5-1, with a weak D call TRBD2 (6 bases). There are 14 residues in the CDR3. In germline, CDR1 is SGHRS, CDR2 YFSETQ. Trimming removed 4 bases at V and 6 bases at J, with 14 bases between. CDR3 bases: TGCGCCAGCAGCCACGGGACCGGGGGCAATGAGCAGTTCTTC. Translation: CASSHGTGGNEQFF.

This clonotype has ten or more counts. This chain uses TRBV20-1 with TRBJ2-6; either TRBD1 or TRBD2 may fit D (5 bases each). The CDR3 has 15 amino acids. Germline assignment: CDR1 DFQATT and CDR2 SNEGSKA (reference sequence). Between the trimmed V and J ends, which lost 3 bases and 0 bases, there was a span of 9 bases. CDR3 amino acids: CSARGRFSGANVLTF. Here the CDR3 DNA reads TGCAGTGCTAGGGGACGATTCTCTGGGGCCAACGTCCTGACTTTC.

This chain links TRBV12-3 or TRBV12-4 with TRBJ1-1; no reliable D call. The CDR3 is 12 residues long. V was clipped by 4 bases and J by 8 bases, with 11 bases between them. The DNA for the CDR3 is TGTGCCAGCAGTTCCCTCGGCCGAGAAGCTTTCTTT. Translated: CASSSLGREAFF.

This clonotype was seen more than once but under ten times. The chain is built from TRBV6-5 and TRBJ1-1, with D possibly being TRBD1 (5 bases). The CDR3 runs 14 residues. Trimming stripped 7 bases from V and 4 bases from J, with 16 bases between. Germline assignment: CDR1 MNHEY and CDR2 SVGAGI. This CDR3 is CASMLVSQGTEAFF. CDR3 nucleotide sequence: TGTGCCAGCATGTTAGTGTCTCAGGGCACTGAAGCTTTCTTT.

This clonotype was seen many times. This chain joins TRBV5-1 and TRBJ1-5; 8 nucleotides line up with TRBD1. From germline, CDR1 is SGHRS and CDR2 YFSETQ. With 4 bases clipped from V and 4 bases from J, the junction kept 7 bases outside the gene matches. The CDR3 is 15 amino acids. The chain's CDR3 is CASSAGTGSNQPQHF. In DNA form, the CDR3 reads TGCGCCAGCAGCGCCGGGACAGGTTCAAATCAGCCCCAGCATTTT. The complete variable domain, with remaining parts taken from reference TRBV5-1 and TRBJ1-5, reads KAGVTQTPRYLIKTRGQQVTLSCSPISGHRSVSWYQQTPGQGLQFLFEYFSETQRNKGNFPGRFSGRQFSNSRSEMNVSTLELGDSALYLCASSAGTGSNQPQHFGDGTRLSIL.

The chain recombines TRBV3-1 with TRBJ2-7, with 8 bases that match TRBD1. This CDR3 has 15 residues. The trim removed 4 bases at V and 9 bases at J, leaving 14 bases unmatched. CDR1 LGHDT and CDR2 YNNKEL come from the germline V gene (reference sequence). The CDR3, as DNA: TGTGCCAGCAGCCTTACGACAGGGGTGAGGGCCAGGCAGTACTTC. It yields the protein CASSLTTGVRARQYF.

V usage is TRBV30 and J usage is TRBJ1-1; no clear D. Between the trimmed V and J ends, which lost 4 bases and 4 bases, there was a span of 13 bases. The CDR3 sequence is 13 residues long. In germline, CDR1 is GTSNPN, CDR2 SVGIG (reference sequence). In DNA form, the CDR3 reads TGTGCCTGGAAACCCATGGCTGGCACTGAAGCTTTCTTT. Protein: CAWKPMAGTEAFF.

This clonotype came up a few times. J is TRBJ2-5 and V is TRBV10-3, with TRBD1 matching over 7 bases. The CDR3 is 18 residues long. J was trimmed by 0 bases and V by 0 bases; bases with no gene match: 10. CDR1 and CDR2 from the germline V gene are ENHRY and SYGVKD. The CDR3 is CAISESAEQGRNQETQYF. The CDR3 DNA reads TGTGCCATCAGTGAGTCGGCCGAACAGGGGCGCAACCAAGAGACCCAGTACTTC.

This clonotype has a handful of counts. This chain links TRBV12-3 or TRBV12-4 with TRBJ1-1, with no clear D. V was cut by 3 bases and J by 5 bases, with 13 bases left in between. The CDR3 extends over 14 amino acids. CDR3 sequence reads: CASSFSPRGTEAFF. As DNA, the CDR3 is TGTGCCAGCAGTTTCTCCCCCCGGGGAACTGAAGCTTTCTTT.

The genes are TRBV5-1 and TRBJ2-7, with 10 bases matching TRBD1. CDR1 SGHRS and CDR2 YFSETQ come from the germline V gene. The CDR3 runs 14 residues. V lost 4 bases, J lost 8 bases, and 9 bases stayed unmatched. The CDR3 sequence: CASSPDRGLFKQYF. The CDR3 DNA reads TGCGCCAGCAGCCCCGACAGGGGGCTGTTCAAGCAGTACTTC.

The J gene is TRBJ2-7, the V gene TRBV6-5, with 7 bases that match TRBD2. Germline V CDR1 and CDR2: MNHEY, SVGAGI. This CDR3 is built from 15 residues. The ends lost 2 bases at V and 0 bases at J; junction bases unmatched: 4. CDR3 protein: CASSYTSVSSYEQYF. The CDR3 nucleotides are TGTGCCAGCAGTTACACTAGCGTGAGCTCCTACGAGCAGTACTTC.

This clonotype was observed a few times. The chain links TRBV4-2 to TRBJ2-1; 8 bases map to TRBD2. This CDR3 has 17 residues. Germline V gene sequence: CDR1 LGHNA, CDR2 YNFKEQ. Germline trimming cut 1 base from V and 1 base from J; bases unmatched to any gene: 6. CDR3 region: CASSQVSGGASYNEQFF. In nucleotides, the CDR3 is TGTGCCAGCAGCCAAGTAAGCGGGGGAGCTTCCTACAATGAGCAGTTCTTC.

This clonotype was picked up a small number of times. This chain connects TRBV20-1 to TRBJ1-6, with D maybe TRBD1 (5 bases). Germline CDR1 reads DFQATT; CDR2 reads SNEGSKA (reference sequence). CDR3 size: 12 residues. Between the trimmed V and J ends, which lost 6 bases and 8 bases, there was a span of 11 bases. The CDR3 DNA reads TGCAGTGCGCTGGGGGATTATTCACCCCTCCACTTT. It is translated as CSALGDYSPLHF.

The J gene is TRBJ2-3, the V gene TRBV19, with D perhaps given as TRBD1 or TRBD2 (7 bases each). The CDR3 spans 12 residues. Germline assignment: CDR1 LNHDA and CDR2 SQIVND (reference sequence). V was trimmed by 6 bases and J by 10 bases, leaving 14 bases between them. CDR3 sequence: CASSFQGGSQYF. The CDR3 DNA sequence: TGTGCCAGTAGCTTCCAGGGGGGGTCGCAGTATTTT.

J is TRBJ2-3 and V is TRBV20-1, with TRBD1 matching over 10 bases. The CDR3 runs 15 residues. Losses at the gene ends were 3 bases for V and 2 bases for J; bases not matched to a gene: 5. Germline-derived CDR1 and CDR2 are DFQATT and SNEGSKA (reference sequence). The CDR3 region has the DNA TGCAGTGCTAGGGACAGGGGGGTCTTCACAGATACGCAGTATTTT. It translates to CSARDRGVFTDTQYF.

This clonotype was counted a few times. The CDR3 reads CAISRVLDTYEQYF. The DNA of the CDR3 is TGTGCCATCAGTCGGGTTCTTGACACCTACGAGCAGTACTTC. J is TRBJ2-7 and V is TRBV10-3; no clear D. The CDR3 consists of 14 residues. The germline V gene encodes CDR1 ENHRY and CDR2 SYGVKD. V lost 5 bases to trimming and J lost 2 bases, with 13 bases between them.

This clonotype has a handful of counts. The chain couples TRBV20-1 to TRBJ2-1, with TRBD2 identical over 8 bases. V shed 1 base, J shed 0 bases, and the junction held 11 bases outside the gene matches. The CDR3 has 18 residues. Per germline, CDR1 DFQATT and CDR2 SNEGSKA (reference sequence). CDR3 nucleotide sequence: TGCAGTGCTAGAGCCGGGACTAGTAGGGGGAGCTCCTACAATGAGCAGTTCTTC. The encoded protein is CSARAGTSRGSSYNEQFF.

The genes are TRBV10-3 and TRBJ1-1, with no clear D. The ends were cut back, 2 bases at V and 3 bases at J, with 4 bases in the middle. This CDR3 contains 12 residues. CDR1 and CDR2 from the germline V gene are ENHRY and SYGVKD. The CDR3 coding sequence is TGTGCCATCAGTGAGGGGGACACTGAAGCTTTCTTT. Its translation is CAISEGDTEAFF.

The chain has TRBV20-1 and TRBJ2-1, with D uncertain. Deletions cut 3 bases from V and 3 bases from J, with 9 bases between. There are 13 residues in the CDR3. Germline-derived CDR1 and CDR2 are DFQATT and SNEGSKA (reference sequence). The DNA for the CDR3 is TGCAGTGCTAGCATGGATCGCTACAATGAGCAGTTCTTC. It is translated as CSASMDRYNEQFF.

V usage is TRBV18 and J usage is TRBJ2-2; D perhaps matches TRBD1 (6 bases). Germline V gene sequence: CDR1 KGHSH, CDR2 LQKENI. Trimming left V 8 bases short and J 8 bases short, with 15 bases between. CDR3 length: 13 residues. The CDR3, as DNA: TGTGCCAGCGCTCCAGGGGACGGAGGGGAGCTGTTTTTT. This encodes CASAPGDGGELFF. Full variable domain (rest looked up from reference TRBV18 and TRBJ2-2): NAGVMQNPRHLVRRRGQEARLRCSPMKGHSHVYWYRQLPEEGLKFMVYLQKENIIDESGMPKERFSAEFPKEGPSILRIQQVVRGDSAAYFCASAPGDGGELFFGEGSRLTVL.

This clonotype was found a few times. The CDR3 protein is CASSPPSVNEQFF. CDR3 bases: TGTGCCAGCAGTCCCCCTTCAGTCAATGAGCAGTTCTTC. The chain carries TRBV12-3 or TRBV12-4 and TRBJ2-1; D ambiguous. This CDR3 is 13 amino acids long. Trimming cost V 5 bases and J 6 bases, with 11 bases left between them.

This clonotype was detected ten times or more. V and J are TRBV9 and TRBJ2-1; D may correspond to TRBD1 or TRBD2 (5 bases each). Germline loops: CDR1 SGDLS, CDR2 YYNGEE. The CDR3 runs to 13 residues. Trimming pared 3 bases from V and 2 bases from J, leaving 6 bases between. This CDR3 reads CASSGDAYNEQFF. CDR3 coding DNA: TGTGCCAGCAGCGGGGACGCCTACAATGAGCAGTTCTTC.

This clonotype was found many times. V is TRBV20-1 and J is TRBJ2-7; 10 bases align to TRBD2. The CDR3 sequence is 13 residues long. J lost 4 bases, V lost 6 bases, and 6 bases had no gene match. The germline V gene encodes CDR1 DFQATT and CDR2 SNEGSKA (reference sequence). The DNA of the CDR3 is TGCAGTGCCCGCGGACTAGCGGAGTACGAGCAGTACTTC. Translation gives CSARGLAEYEQYF.

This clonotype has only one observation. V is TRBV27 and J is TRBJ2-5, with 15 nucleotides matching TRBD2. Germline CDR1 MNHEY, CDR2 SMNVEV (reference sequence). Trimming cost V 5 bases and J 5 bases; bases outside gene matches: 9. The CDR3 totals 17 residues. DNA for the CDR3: TGTGCCAGCAGTCGAACCGGGACTAGCGGGGGGCGGGAGACCCAGTACTTC. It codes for CASSRTGTSGGRETQYF.

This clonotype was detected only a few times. The CDR3 DNA sequence: TGTGCCAGCAGCCCAAAGAACGAGCAGTACTTC. This encodes CASSPKNEQYF. The chain recombines TRBV7-9 with TRBJ2-7; no reliable D call. The CDR3 loop spans 11 amino acids. Trimming cost V 5 bases and J 5 bases, with 7 bases left between them. Germline V lookup: CDR1 SEHNR, CDR2 FQNEAQ (reference sequence).